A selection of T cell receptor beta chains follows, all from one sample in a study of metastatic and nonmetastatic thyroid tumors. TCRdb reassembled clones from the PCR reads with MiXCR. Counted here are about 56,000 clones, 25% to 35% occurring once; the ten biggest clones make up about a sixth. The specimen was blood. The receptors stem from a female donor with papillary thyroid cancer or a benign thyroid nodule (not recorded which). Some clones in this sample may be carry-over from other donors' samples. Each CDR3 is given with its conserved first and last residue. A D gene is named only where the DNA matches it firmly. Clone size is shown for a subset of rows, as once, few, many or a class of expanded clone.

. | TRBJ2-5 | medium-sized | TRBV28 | TGTGCCAGCAGTCAACAGGGAGTTGGAGAGACCCAGTACTTC | CASSQQGVGETQYF
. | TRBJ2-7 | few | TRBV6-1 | TGTGCCAGCAGTGTGGGGGAATCCTACGAGCAGTACTTC | CASSVGESYEQYF
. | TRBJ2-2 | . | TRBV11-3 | TGTGCCAGCAGCTCGCGCTCCGGGCCAAAAGGAGAGCTGTTTTTT | CASSSRSGPKGELFF
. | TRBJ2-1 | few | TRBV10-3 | TGTGCCATCAGGGAACAGGGCGACGGGTCCTACAATGAGCAGTTCTTC | CAIREQGDGSYNEQFF
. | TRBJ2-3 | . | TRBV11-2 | TGTGCCAGCAGCTTAGAAGGGGGGGGCCTCCCAGATACGCAGTATTTT | CASSLEGGGLPDTQYF
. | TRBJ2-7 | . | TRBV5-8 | TGTGCCAGCAGCTTGTTTTCCGGTTCCTACGAGCAGTACTTC | CASSLFSGSYEQYF
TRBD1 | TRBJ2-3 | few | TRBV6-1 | TGTGCCAGCAGATGGGGACAGGGCGCAGATACGCAGTATTTT | CASRWGQGADTQYF
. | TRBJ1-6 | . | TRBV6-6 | TGTGCCAGCAGTTATTTCGGGCCTATTAATTCACCCCTCCACTTT | CASSYFGPINSPLHF
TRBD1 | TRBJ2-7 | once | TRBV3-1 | TGTGCCAGCGAGGACAGGGGCTACGAGCAGTACTTC | CASEDRGYEQYF
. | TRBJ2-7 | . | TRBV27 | TGTGCCAGCAGTTTTTCGGGGGCCTACGAGCAGTACTTC | CASSFSGAYEQYF
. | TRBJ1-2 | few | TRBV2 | TGTGCCAGCAGCAGGGACAACAACTATGGCTACACCTTC | CASSRDNNYGYTF
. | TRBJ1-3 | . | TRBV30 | TGTGCCTGGAGTGTCGGGGGTTCTGGAAACACCATATATTTT | CAWSVGGSGNTIYF
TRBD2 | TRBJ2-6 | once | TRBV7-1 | TGTGCCAGCAGCTCTCTACGTGGGACTAGCGGGAGGACTGGGGCCAACGTCCTGACTTTC | CASSSLRGTSGRTGANVLTF
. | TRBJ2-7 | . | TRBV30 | TGTGCCTGGAGTGTAGGACCCACAGACTACGAGCAGTACTTC | CAWSVGPTDYEQYF
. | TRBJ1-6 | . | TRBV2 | TGTGCCGGCCGAAGCTCCTATAATTCACCCCTCCACTTT | CAGRSSYNSPLHF
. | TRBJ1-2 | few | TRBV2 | TGTGCCAGCAGTGTGGCCAGGGCTTTAAACTATGGCTACACCTTC | CASSVARALNYGYTF
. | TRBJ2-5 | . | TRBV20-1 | TGCAGTGCTAGCCCCGGGAGTTCCCAAGAGACCCAGTACTTC | CSASPGSSQETQYF
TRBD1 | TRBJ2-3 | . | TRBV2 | TGTGCCAGCAGAGGACAGGGGTATAGCACAGATACGCAGTATTTT | CASRGQGYSTDTQYF
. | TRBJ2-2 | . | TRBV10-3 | TGTGCCATCAGTGTTCTGGGGCACACCGGGGAGCTGTTTTTT | CAISVLGHTGELFF
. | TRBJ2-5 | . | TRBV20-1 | TGCAGTGTTAGAGGCCAGGGGGAGACCCAGTACTTC | CSVRGQGETQYF
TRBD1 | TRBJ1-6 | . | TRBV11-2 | TGTGCCAGCAGCTCAAGATTACAGGGGGCGCCTTTTAATTCACCCCTCCACTTT | CASSSRLQGAPFNSPLHF
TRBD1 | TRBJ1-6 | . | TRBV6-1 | TGTGCCAGCAGGCAAGACAGGGGATATAATTCACCCCTCCACTTT | CASRQDRGYNSPLHF
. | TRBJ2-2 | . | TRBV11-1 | TGTGCCAGCAGCTTCTGGGGATCGGGCACCGGGGAGCTGTTTTTT | CASSFWGSGTGELFF
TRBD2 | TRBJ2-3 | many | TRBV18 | TGTGCCAGCTCCGGGACTAGCGGGAGTGCAGCTACGCAGTATTTT | CASSGTSGSAATQYF
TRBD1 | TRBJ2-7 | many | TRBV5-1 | TGCGCCAGCAGCTCCACCGGGACAGGGCTTTACGAGCAGTACTTC | CASSSTGTGLYEQYF
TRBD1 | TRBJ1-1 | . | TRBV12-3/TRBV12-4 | TGTGCCAGCAGAGGACAGGGAAGGCAGCCTGAAGCTTTCTTT | CASRGQGRQPEAFF
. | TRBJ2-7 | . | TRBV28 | TGTGCCAGCAGTTCCCCTTTTGGTGGGAACGAGCAGTACTTC | CASSSPFGGNEQYF
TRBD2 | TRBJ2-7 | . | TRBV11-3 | TGTGCCAGCAGCTTAGGGTCCGGGACTAGTACAGACGAGCAGTACTTC | CASSLGSGTSTDEQYF
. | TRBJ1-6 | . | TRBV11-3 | TGTGCCAGCAGCTTAGATTTTAGTTCACCCCTCCACTTT | CASSLDFSSPLHF
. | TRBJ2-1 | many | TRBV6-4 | TGTGCCAGCAGTGCGGAGCGGGCTTACTACAATGAGCAGTTCTTC | CASSAERAYYNEQFF
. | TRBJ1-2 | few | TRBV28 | TGTGCCAGCAGTTTTCGGGCTCGACTATATGGCTACACCTTC | CASSFRARLYGYTF
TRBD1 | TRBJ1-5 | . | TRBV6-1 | TGTGCCAGCAGCCTCGGCAGGGGGCAGCCCCAGCATTTT | CASSLGRGQPQHF
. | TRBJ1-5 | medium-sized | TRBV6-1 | TGTGCCAGCTCCGACCCTACCGACGTGAATCAGCCCCAGCATTTT | CASSDPTDVNQPQHF
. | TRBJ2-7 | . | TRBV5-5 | TGTGCCAGCAGTCTCAGGGACACAACCTACGAGCAGTACTTC | CASSLRDTTYEQYF
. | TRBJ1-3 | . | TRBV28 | TGTGCCAGCAGTACCTTGGGGGCAGGTGGAAACACCATATATTTT | CASSTLGAGGNTIYF
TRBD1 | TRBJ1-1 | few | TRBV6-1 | TGTGCCAGCAGAAAACCGAGCACAGGGGGCAAGACTGAAGCTCTCTTT | CASRKPSTGGKTEALF
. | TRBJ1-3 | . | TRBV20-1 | TGCAGTGCTAGTACAGGTGCTGGAAACACCATATATTTT | CSASTGAGNTIYF
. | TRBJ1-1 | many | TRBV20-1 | TGCAGTCCCCGGGGAGGGGTCGGTGAAGCTTTCTTT | CSPRGGVGEAFF
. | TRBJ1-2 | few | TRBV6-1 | TGTGCCAGCAGTGTAGACGGAACGTATGGCTACACCTTC | CASSVDGTYGYTF